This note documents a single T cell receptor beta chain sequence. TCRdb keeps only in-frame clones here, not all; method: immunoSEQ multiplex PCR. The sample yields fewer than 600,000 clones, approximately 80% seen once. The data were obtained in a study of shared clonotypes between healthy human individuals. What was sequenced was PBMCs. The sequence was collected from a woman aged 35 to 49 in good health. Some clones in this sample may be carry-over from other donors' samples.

CDR3 sequence: CASSLETSSNEQFF. In nucleotides, the CDR3 is TGTGCCAGCAGCTTAGAGACAAGTTCTAATGAGCAGTTCTTC. V and J are TRBV7-9 and TRBJ2-1, with D hard to call. The germline CDR1 and CDR2 sequences are SEHNR and FQNEAQ (reference sequence). The V end lost 1 base, the J end lost 7 bases, and 11 bases lay between the germline ends. The CDR3 extends over 14 amino acids. The entire variable domain, with the rest obtained from reference TRBV7-9 and TRBJ2-1, is as follows: DTGVSQNPRHKITKRGQNVTFRCDPISEHNRLYWYRQTLGQGPEFLTYFQNEAQLEKSRLLSDRFSAERPKGSFSTLEIQRTEQGDSAMYLCASSLETSSNEQFFGPGTRLTVL.